The 22 T cell receptor beta chains below all came from one sample that was sequenced in a study of blood T cell repertoires in COVID-19. Using immunoSEQ multiplex PCR, the repertoire was profiled, and TCRdb retains in-frame clones only, with some absent. Among about 250,000 clones listed, 86% were seen once. The source material was peripheral blood. Source of these receptors: a woman of 80 years or more with COVID-19, enrolled during active disease.

The chain is built from TRBV5-1 and TRBJ1-6; 7 bases agree with TRBD1. V lost 4 bases to trimming and J lost 10 bases; unmatched junction nucleotides: 11. Germline V gives CDR1 SGHRS, CDR2 YFSETQ. The CDR3 has 15 amino acids. CDR3 residues: CASSPVEGGESPLHF. Written as DNA, the CDR3 is TGCGCCAGCAGCCCCGTTGAAGGGGGCGAATCACCCCTCCACTTT.

This clone was counted a single time. This chain connects TRBV18 to TRBJ2-1, with 10 bases identical to TRBD1. Germline V lookup: CDR1 KGHSH, CDR2 LQKENI. V shed 6 bases and J 0 bases; nucleotides not matched to a gene: 5. The CDR3 totals 16 residues. The CDR3 region has the DNA TGTGCCAGCTCCGAGGGACAGGGGATCTCCTACAATGAGCAGTTCTTC. Protein: CASSEGQGISYNEQFF.

V gene TRBV3-1 (or the pseudogene TRBV3-2) combines with J gene TRBJ1-2, with a possible D match to TRBD1 (5 bases). Trimming took 3 bases from V and 5 from J, leaving 10 bases between them. The germline CDR1 and CDR2 sequences are LGHDT and YNNKEL (reference sequence). There are 13 residues in the CDR3. The CDR3 sequence is CASSHGHLYGYTF. CDR3 DNA sequence: TGTGCCAGCAGCCATGGACACTTATATGGCTACACCTTC.

J is TRBJ2-5 and V is TRBV19, with 8 bases lining up with TRBD1. Trimming at V came to 4 bases and at J to 3 bases, leaving 10 bases not matched to a gene. The CDR3 length is 16 residues. Germline V CDR1 and CDR2: LNHDA, SQIVND (reference sequence). The CDR3 loop is CASSTTGTGFEETQYF. CDR3 bases: TGTGCCAGTAGTACAACCGGGACAGGATTTGAAGAGACCCAGTACTTC.

The chain recombines TRBV15 with TRBJ1-4; TRBD1 aligns across 8 bases. In germline, CDR1 is LNHNV, CDR2 YYDKDF (reference sequence). The ends lost 4 bases at V and 8 bases at J; junction bases unmatched: 6. The CDR3 has 14 residues. The CDR3 is CATSKGQGGEKLFF. CDR3 bases: TGTGCCACCAGCAAAGGACAGGGAGGGGAAAAACTGTTTTTT.

The chain is built from TRBV7-2 and TRBJ1-4, with TRBD1 as a possible D gene (5 bases). This CDR3 region has 15 residues. Germline lookup yields CDR1 SGHTA and CDR2 FQGNSA. The V and J ends lost 2 bases and 7 bases respectively, with 14 bases between them. This CDR3 reads CASSLQGGVGEKLFF. The CDR3 nucleotides read TGTGCCAGCAGCTTACAGGGAGGCGTCGGTGAAAAACTGTTTTTT.

The J gene is TRBJ2-5, the V gene TRBV5-4; 9 bases fit TRBD2. Germline trimming cut 0 bases from V and 5 bases from J; bases unmatched to any gene: 8. This CDR3 is 16 amino acids long. Germline loops: CDR1 SGHNT, CDR2 YYREEE (reference sequence). CDR3 coding DNA: TGTGCCAGCAGCTTGGTAAATAGCGGGGGCACGGAGACCCAGTACTTC. Translating gives CASSLVNSGGTETQYF.

This sequence joins TRBV2 and TRBJ1-6; 7 positions match TRBD1. J was trimmed by 8 bases and V by 6 bases; bases with no gene match: 10. Germline V gene sequence: CDR1 SNHLY, CDR2 FYNNEI. The CDR3 length is 15 residues. The CDR3 protein is CASRYTDRPDSPLHF. The CDR3 DNA follows: TGTGCCAGCAGGTATACGGACAGGCCGGATTCACCCCTCCACTTT.

J is TRBJ1-6 and V is TRBV10-3, with TRBD1 matching 9 bases. The junction had 12 bases not matched to a gene; V was cut back by 3 bases and J by 6 bases. Germline CDR1 reads ENHRY; CDR2 reads SYGVKD. The CDR3 length is 18 residues. The CDR3 nucleotides read TGTGCCATCAGTGATGCTTACTCCCGGGACAGGGTTAATTCACCCCTCCACTTT. This codes for CAISDAYSRDRVNSPLHF.

The chain links TRBV7-8 to TRBJ1-5; D not resolved. The CDR3 covers 13 residues. From germline, CDR1 is SGHVS and CDR2 FQNEAQ. The germline V and J ends were trimmed by 1 base and 9 bases, with 10 bases remaining between them. The DNA of the CDR3 is TGTGCCAGCAGCTTAGAGGCTCGCGGGCCCCAGCATTTT. Its translation: CASSLEARGPQHF.

This clone was found once. The chain employs TRBV3-1 (or the pseudogene TRBV3-2) and TRBJ1-1; a possible D gene is TRBD1 (6 bases). Trimming shortened V by 2 bases and J by 5 bases, and 12 bases separated the two germline ends. The CDR3 has 14 residues. CDR1 and CDR2 from the germline V gene are LGHDT and YNNKEL (reference sequence). CDR3 DNA: TGTGCCAGCAGCCAACTATACGGACAGACTGAAGCTTTCTTT. This encodes CASSQLYGQTEAFF.

Of note for this clone: The same CDR3 also results from other DNA sequences found in this sample. J is TRBJ2-7 and V is TRBV7-2; D perhaps matches TRBD1 (6 bases). Germline CDR1 and CDR2: SGHTA and FQGNSA. V lost 4 bases and J lost 3, with 7 bases in between. This CDR3 region has 12 residues. The CDR3 sequence: CASSSQGYEQYF. In nucleotides, the CDR3 is TGTGCCAGCAGCTCACAGGGCTACGAGCAGTACTTC. The whole variable domain, filled in from reference TRBV7-2 and TRBJ2-7, reads GAGVSQSPSNKVTEKGKDVELRCDPISGHTALYWYRQSLGQGLEFLIYFQGNSAPDKSGLPSDRFSAERTGGSVSTLTIQRTQQEDSAVYLCASSSQGYEQYFGPGTRLTVT.

Worth noting for this clone: The sample carries other DNA sequences with the same CDR3. This rearrangement joins TRBV7-2 to TRBJ2-7; 8 nucleotides agree with TRBD2. V lost 0 bases, J lost 2 bases, and 3 bases stayed unmatched. The CDR3 is 15 amino acids. In germline, CDR1 is SGHTA, CDR2 FQGNSA. CDR3 loop: CASSLARGGPYEQYF. The CDR3, as DNA: TGTGCCAGCAGCTTAGCCCGGGGGGGCCCCTACGAGCAGTACTTC.

The sample holds one count of this clone. The CDR3 DNA reads as TGTGCCAGCAGCTCCGAAAAGGGGACTGAAGCTTTCTTT. Its translation is CASSSEKGTEAFF. The rearrangement joins TRBV6-5 to TRBJ1-1, with D possibly matching TRBD1 (5 bases). Trimming left V 6 bases short and J 5 bases short, with 13 bases between. The CDR3 covers 13 residues. Per germline, CDR1 MNHEY and CDR2 SVGAGI.

This chain links TRBV3-1 (or the pseudogene TRBV3-2) with TRBJ1-1, with D unclear. V was trimmed by 1 base and J by 7 bases, leaving 10 bases between them. Germline-derived CDR1 and CDR2 are LGHDT and YNNKEL (reference sequence). The CDR3 runs 13 residues. The CDR3 spells CASSQVLKSEAFF. The CDR3 DNA sequence: TGTGCCAGCAGCCAAGTCCTTAAGAGTGAAGCTTTCTTT.

The V call is TRBV5-6, the J call TRBJ1-2, with TRBD1 matching over 8 bases. The CDR3 spans 15 residues. Trimming took 2 bases from V and 1 from J; bases not matched to a gene: 4. Germline CDR1 reads SGHDT; CDR2 reads YYEEEE. The CDR3 reads CASSFDRGNNYGYTF. CDR3 DNA sequence: TGTGCCAGCAGCTTTGACAGGGGTAATAACTATGGCTACACCTTC. Based on the CDR3 plus reference TRBV5-6 and TRBJ1-2, the full variable domain is DAGVTQSPTHLIKTRGQQVTLRCSPKSGHDTVSWYQQALGQGPQFIFQYYEEEERQRGNFPDRFSGHQFPNYSSELNVNALLLGDSALYLCASSFDRGNNYGYTFGSGTRLTVV.

This rearrangement joins TRBV7-2 to TRBJ1-3, with D possibly matching TRBD1 (5 bases). The CDR3 covers 17 residues. With 1 base removed from V and 5 bases from J, the gap between germline ends came to 18 bases. Germline V gene data show CDR1 as SGHTA and CDR2 as FQGNSA. The CDR3 is CASSLVAVGGSRNTIYF. The CDR3 nucleotides are TGTGCCAGCAGCTTAGTAGCCGTCGGGGGTAGTAGAAACACCATATATTTT.

V and J are TRBV5-1 and TRBJ2-2; the match to TRBD2 covers 12 bases. V was pared by 1 base and J by 3 bases, with 1 base of the junction left unmatched. The CDR3 spans 16 residues. Germline CDR1 and CDR2: SGHRS and YFSETQ. The CDR3 sequence is CASSLRLAGDTGELFF. CDR3 sequence (DNA): TGCGCCAGCAGCTTGAGACTAGCGGGGGACACCGGGGAGCTGTTTTTT.

As for this clone: Other DNA sequences from this sample encode an identical CDR3 as well. The chain combines TRBV28 with TRBJ2-7; 7 bases line up with TRBD2. CDR3 length: 15 amino acids. V shed 2 bases and J 0 bases; nucleotides not matched to a gene: 4. Germline V gene sequence: CDR1 MDHEN, CDR2 SYDVKM. The CDR3 region has the DNA TGTGCCAGCAGTTTAGGGGGGGGAGCCTCCTACGAGCAGTACTTC. Translation: CASSLGGGASYEQYF. The full variable domain, with the rest looked up from reference TRBV28 and TRBJ2-7, is DVKVTQSSRYLVKRTGEKVFLECVQDMDHENMFWYRQDPGLGLRLIYFSYDVKMKEKGDIPEGYSVSREKKERFSLILESASTNQTSMYLCASSLGGGASYEQYFGPGTRLTVT.

The chain employs TRBV7-2 and TRBJ1-2; D gene uncertain. Trimming removed 5 bases at V and 8 bases at J, with 9 bases between. CDR1 and CDR2 (germline): SGHTA, FQGNSA. The CDR3 contains 11 residues. The CDR3 DNA sequence: TGTGCCAGCAGCCCAAACAGCGGCTACACCTTC. Its translation is CASSPNSGYTF.

The chain carries TRBV4-1 and TRBJ2-2, with D possibly being TRBD2 (7 bases). V lost 3 bases and J lost 6, with 20 bases in between. In germline, CDR1 is MGHRA, CDR2 YSYEKL. The CDR3 has 17 amino acids. The CDR3 DNA follows: TGCGCCAGCAGCCACACGGAGGGGGGGGGCAGGGCCGGGGAGCTGTTTTTT. This sequence encodes CASSHTEGGGRAGELFF.

The rearrangement joins TRBV6-5 to TRBJ2-2, with D possibly TRBD2 on 5 matching bases. Germline-derived CDR1 and CDR2 are MNHEY and SVGAGI. Trimming left V 6 bases short and J 6 bases short, with 17 bases between. The CDR3 loop spans 15 amino acids. CDR3 sequence: CASRIGNSGAGELFF. The CDR3 region has the DNA TGTGCCAGCAGAATAGGGAACAGCGGTGCCGGGGAGCTGTTTTTT.